The source of this T cell receptor beta chain is a study of T cell repertoires in cytomegalovirus infection. In the study overall: From public TCR beta signatures came an indication of both CMV infection and matching HLA type.

A single record per CDR3 protein comes from TCRdb applying MiXCR to the reads. In the table there are approximately 74,000 distinct CDR3 sequences, 35% to 50% of which are singletons. J lost 4 bases, V lost 2 bases, and 7 bases had no gene match. The V gene's germline CDR1 is MNHEY and CDR2 SVGEGT. The length of the CDR3 is 15 residues. Notes on this clonotype: What it binds is not known.

The sequenced sample was CD8+ T cells from cultured PBMCs, obtained from culture after CMV antigen stimulation. This sequence joins TRBV6-2 or TRBV6-3 and TRBJ1-2; 7 nucleotides line up with TRBD1. The receptor's source is a human donor in good health (CMV status not recorded). Some clones in this sample may be carry-over from other donors' samples. The CDR3 DNA sequence: TGTGCCAGCAGTTACGCGACTTCAGGGGGCTATGGCTACACCTTC. This sequence encodes CASSYATSGGYGYTF.